The 14 T cell receptor beta chains given below trace back to one sample, sequenced in a study of blood T cell repertoires in COVID-19. Repertoires were generated with immunoSEQ multiplex PCR, while TCRdb's copy carries only in-frame clones and drops some. The table shows about 280,000 clones, with over 75% occurring only once. Sequencing used peripheral blood. The receptor source for this set is a woman aged 70-85 years with acute or convalescent COVID-19.

The rearrangement uses TRBV10-3 and TRBJ1-1; 7 nucleotides align to TRBD1. The V segment lost 4 bases and the J segment 1 base; nucleotides outside the gene matches: 3. Germline assignment: CDR1 ENHRY and CDR2 SYGVKD. The CDR3 has 14 residues. In DNA form, the CDR3 reads TGTGCCATCAGTGTAGGGGACAGGAACACTGAAGCTTTCTTT. Translation: CAISVGDRNTEAFF.

On this clone: One end of the junction fails to match germline, which may point to a read error. This rearrangement joins TRBV3-1 (or the pseudogene TRBV3-2) to TRBJ2-1, with D possibly being TRBD1 (6 bases). The CDR3 sequence is 17 residues long. CDR1 is LGHDT, CDR2 YNNKEL, per germline (reference sequence). CDR3 nucleotide sequence: TGTGCCAGCAGCAAAGAGGCTAGTCCGGGCAGGGGTAATGAGCAGTTCTTC. It encodes CASSKEASPGRGNEQFF.

This chain joins TRBV3-1 (or the pseudogene TRBV3-2) and TRBJ2-3; TRBD2 aligns across 12 bases. Germline V gene data show CDR1 as LGHDT and CDR2 as YNNKEL (reference sequence). This CDR3 comprises 17 residues. The ends lost 1 base at V and 2 bases at J; junction bases unmatched: 4. CDR3 sequence reads: CASSQGLAGVSTDTQYF. CDR3 bases: TGTGCCAGCAGCCAAGGACTAGCGGGGGTGTCCACAGATACGCAGTATTTT.

The chain couples TRBV6-5 to TRBJ2-2, with 9 positions matching TRBD2. V was clipped by 6 bases and J by 14 bases; unmatched bases: 16. The germline V gene has CDR1 MNHEY and CDR2 SVGAGI. The CDR3 is 15 amino acids. CDR3 DNA: TGTGCCAGCAGGGACTCTCGGGGCGGGGGGGCCCCTCTGTTTTTT. Its translation is CASRDSRGGGAPLFF.

About this clone itself: This CDR3 is also generated by other DNA sequences in the sample. J is TRBJ2-3 and V is TRBV7-9, with TRBD2 identical over 13 bases. The CDR3 contains 15 residues. Germline values: CDR1 SEHNR, CDR2 FQNEAQ (reference sequence). The junction had 6 bases not matched to a gene; V was cut back by 8 bases and J by 4 bases. CDR3 DNA sequence: TGTGCCAGCTCTCGGACTAGCGGGGGCCCAGATACGCAGTATTTT. It specifies CASSRTSGGPDTQYF.

The V call is TRBV18, the J call TRBJ2-7; 10 bases are a match to TRBD1. CDR1 is KGHSH, CDR2 LQKENI, per germline. This CDR3 has 14 residues. The V and J ends lost 5 bases and 4 bases, in that order; junction bases with no gene match: 5. CDR3 region: CASSAGQGPYEQYF. The DNA for the CDR3 is TGTGCCAGCTCAGCGGGACAGGGGCCGTACGAGCAGTACTTC.

V usage is TRBV7-8 and J usage is TRBJ2-7; TRBD1 is a possible D gene (5 bases). Germline V CDR1 and CDR2: SGHVS, FQNEAQ. V dropped 1 base and J dropped 0 bases, with 10 bases sitting between them. This CDR3 has 15 amino acids. The CDR3 DNA is TGTGCCAGCAGCTTAGTGCCGGACACCTCCTACGAGCAGTACTTC. Translating gives CASSLVPDTSYEQYF. Complete variable domain (other parts from reference TRBV7-8 and TRBJ2-7): GAGVSQSPRYKVAKRGQDVALRCDPISGHVSLFWYQQALGQGPEFLTYFQNEAQLDKSGLPSDRFFAERPEGSVSTLKIQRTQQEDSAVYLCASSLVPDTSYEQYFGPGTRLTVT.

The chain carries TRBV5-1 and TRBJ1-1; maybe TRBD1 (5 bases). The CDR3 totals 15 residues. Deletions cut 0 bases from V and 6 bases from J, with 15 bases between. The germline CDR1 and CDR2 sequences are SGHRS and YFSETQ. The chain's CDR3 is CASSLDQGQWAEAFF. The CDR3, as DNA: TGCGCCAGCAGCTTGGACCAGGGCCAATGGGCTGAAGCTTTCTTT.

The chain recombines TRBV27 with TRBJ2-1; D gene uncertain. This CDR3 is built from 14 residues. Per the germline V gene, CDR1 is MNHEY and CDR2 is SMNVEV (reference sequence). V lost 1 base and J 8 bases, leaving 12 bases between the germline ends. The CDR3 coding sequence is TGTGCCAGCAGTTTATTGAGGAACTTCGATGAGCAGTTCTTC. Its protein product is CASSLLRNFDEQFF.

This clone was recorded only once. The chain links TRBV11-2 to TRBJ1-4, with D perhaps TRBD1 (5 bases). CDR1 SGHAT and CDR2 FQNNGV come from the germline V gene. The CDR3 spans 14 residues. Trimming cost V 3 bases and J 5 bases, with 10 bases left between them. CDR3 amino acids: CASSFSQGNEKLFF. The CDR3 DNA is TGTGCCAGCAGCTTTAGCCAGGGAAATGAAAAACTGTTTTTT.

The chain couples TRBV4-1 to TRBJ1-4, with unresolved D. The germline V and J ends were trimmed by 1 base and 0 bases, with 6 bases remaining between them. There are 15 residues in the CDR3. CDR1 is MGHRA, CDR2 YSYEKL, per germline. CDR3 DNA sequence: TGCGCCAGCAGCCAAGGTATTGCAACTAATGAAAAACTGTTTTTT. As protein: CASSQGIATNEKLFF.

The CDR3 nucleotides read TGTGCCAGCAGGCCGACAGGGACCTATAGCAATCAGCCCCAGCATTTT. It is translated as CASRPTGTYSNQPQHF. The chain combines TRBV2 with TRBJ1-5; 7 nucleotides align to TRBD1. The J segment lost 0 bases and the V segment lost 6 bases, leaving 8 bases of the junction unmatched. Germline V gene data show CDR1 as SNHLY and CDR2 as FYNNEI. The CDR3 consists of 16 residues.

The rearrangement links TRBV25-1 to TRBJ1-1, with a weak D call TRBD1 (6 bases). The CDR3 is made up of 13 amino acids. V was cut by 6 bases and J by 9 bases, with 17 bases left in between. From germline, CDR1 is MGHDK and CDR2 SYGVNS. Here the CDR3 DNA reads TGTGCCAGCAGGGGGGCCCAGAAGAGACAAGCTTTCTTT. It yields the protein CASRGAQKRQAFF.

J is TRBJ2-1 and V is TRBV9, with TRBD1 as a possible D gene (6 bases). There are 15 residues in the CDR3. Germline values: CDR1 SGDLS, CDR2 YYNGEE. V was cut by 0 bases and J by 4 bases, with 11 bases left in between. For the CDR3, the DNA is TGTGCCAGCAGCGTAGCCAGGGGTAGGTACAATGAGCAGTTCTTC. It codes for CASSVARGRYNEQFF.